This T cell receptor beta chain comes out of a study of T cell changes during pregnancy in multiple sclerosis. The germline V gene has CDR1 SGHTA and CDR2 FQGTGA. V was cut by 1 base and J by 1 base, with 10 bases left in between. The CDR3 covers 15 residues. Sequencing was performed with immunoSEQ multiplex PCR; in TCRdb, only in-frame clones are kept and a portion is missing. The sample lists some 41,000 clones, less than 95% occurring once. The rearrangement uses TRBV7-3 and TRBJ1-1; D remains unclear. Sequencing was performed on CD8+ T cells from peripheral blood mononuclear cells, taken in the first trimester of pregnancy. This receptor was obtained from a female donor with multiple sclerosis, enrolled in a pregnancy study. CDR3 DNA: TGTGCCAGCAGCTTAAGAGGCCTAACGAACACTGAAGCTTTCTTT. Translating it yields CASSLRGLTNTEAFF.